This T cell receptor beta chain derives from a study of T cell repertoires and HLA-DP antigens. Study information: Average DNA input: roughly 230 ng for CD137+CD4+ sorts, approximately 1,200 ng pre-culture.

Notes on the study in general: Sorted CD137+ cells had clonality roughly 0.38 against both alloantigens, versus 0.035 to 0.045 pre-culture. Responder cells were total CD4+ cells with a HeLa antigen-presenting system.

In germline, CDR1 is SGHNT, CDR2 YYREEE (reference sequence). This CDR3 is 13 amino acids long. With 5 bases removed from V and 5 bases from J, the gap between germline ends came to 13 bases. As concerns this clone: Its antigen is as yet unknown.

Method: immunoSEQ multiplex PCR; TCRdb's copy keeps in-frame clones and lacks some. The table has around 90,000 clones, approximately 86% seen once. The sequenced sample consisted of CD4+ T cells from PBMCs. The rearrangement links TRBV5-4 to TRBJ1-1, with D hard to call. This sequence originates from a man between 50 and 59 years old in good health and CMV-seronegative. This CDR3 reads CASRMDVWTEAFF. The CDR3 nucleotides read TGTGCCAGCAGAATGGACGTCTGGACTGAAGCTTTCTTT.